This T cell receptor beta chain was obtained from a study of shared clonotypes between healthy human individuals. Looking at the study overall: Every donor yielded three CD4 naive, three CD4 memory, two CD8 naive and one CD8 memory plate.

Study-wide results and limits: Larger estimated richness was generally seen in naive subsets than in memory subsets.

Sequenced by immunoSEQ multiplex PCR; TCRdb stores in-frame clones only, minus some. The profile shows approximately 740,000 clones, approximately 79% of them singletons. CDR3 length: 14 residues. Germline V gene data show CDR1 as LNHDA and CDR2 as SQIVND (reference sequence). V lost 3 bases and J lost 11, with 17 bases in between. With regard to this clone: Its antigen remains unidentified.

Sequencing was performed on memory CD4+ T cells sorted from blood. The subset here: CD45RA-negative fraction. The chain carries TRBV19 and TRBJ1-5, with unresolved D. The TCR originated in a woman aged 25 to 39 in good health. CDR3: CASSIDLSDRTQHF. CDR3 nucleotides: TGTGCCAGTAGTATTGATCTTTCAGACCGGACCCAGCATTTT.